A selection of T cell receptor beta chains follows, all from one sample in a study of blood T cell repertoires in COVID-19. The assay was immunoSEQ multiplex PCR, and TCRdb's table has in-frame clones only and misses some. The data hold fewer than 120,000 clones, with around nine tenths observed a single time. Sequenced: peripheral blood. The receptor source for this set is a human donor in a cohort sampled during active COVID-19. Each CDR3 is given without its conserved first and last residue. Each record gives: D gene, V gene, CDR3 protein. A D gene is named only where the DNA matches it firmly.

TRBD1	TRBV9	ASSTRQGANTGELF
TRBD1	TRBV9	ASSPGQGIYEQY
NA	TRBV29-1	SAGHLNTEAF
NA	TRBV19	ASRGLDSNQPQH
TRBD1	TRBV2	ASRTGARVPLH
NA	TRBV20-1	SRTANTEAF
TRBD1	TRBV7-6	ASSFGPGQRNEQF
TRBD2	TRBV4-1	ASSPTSGGDEQF
NA	TRBV6-5	ASSYSKLFSGNTIY
NA	TRBV11-3	ASSPPPGNTGELF
TRBD1	TRBV14	ASSTAGQGAKLGGYT
NA	TRBV29-1	SVAGNSGNTIY
TRBD2	TRBV27	ASSFLLAGGALNTGELF
TRBD2	TRBV7-8	ASSWDLAGGKSTDTQY
TRBD2	TRBV19	ASSIGRTSAETQY
NA	TRBV11-2	ASSFRYTGTPSGNTIY
NA	TRBV10-3	AIRNWTRRNTEAF
TRBD1	TRBV10-1	ASSESGTGGEDTQY
TRBD1	TRBV7-9	ASSAWTGPKETQY
NA	TRBV28	ASSSTLNNEQF
TRBD1	TRBV3-1/TRBV3-2	ASSKQGARNEQF
TRBD1	TRBV30	AWSDGTGGGTGELF
NA	TRBV6-6	ASSYQQDTDTQY
NA	TRBV18	ASSERGGGTEAF
NA	TRBV5-1	ASSLTDRGGEQY
TRBD1	TRBV7-2	ASSAGQGPEKLF
NA	TRBV6-2/TRBV6-3	ASSPDYGYT
NA	TRBV7-2	ASSLSGGSSGANVLT
TRBD1	TRBV19	ASSMGTGGFGNQPQH
TRBD2	TRBV12-5	ASGPGKGASGTYEQY
NA	TRBV19	ASSIDRHGGIGELF
NA	TRBV7-2	ASSSDPTVATNEKLF
TRBD1	TRBV29-1	SAPPTGAPLH
TRBD1	TRBV3-1/TRBV3-2	ASSPRDRNHIQY
NA	TRBV19	ASSIEPERGTQY
NA	TRBV19	ASSVHSGQETQY
NA	TRBV9	ASSVGAGGSGELF
NA	TRBV3-1/TRBV3-2	ASSSRDTSLQDGYT
NA	TRBV11-1	ASSSGGLTNEKLF
TRBD1	TRBV5-1	ASSSTGGNPSYT
NA	TRBV10-3	AISESGRGNTEAF
NA	TRBV6-1	ASSEVASVGAF
NA	TRBV7-6	ASSPQAAGQRGAYTGELF
TRBD1	TRBV7-3	ASSHGQGNSGANVLT
NA	TRBV4-2	ASSRSGGGGGSGNTIY
NA	TRBV28	ASSKGGLIEQY